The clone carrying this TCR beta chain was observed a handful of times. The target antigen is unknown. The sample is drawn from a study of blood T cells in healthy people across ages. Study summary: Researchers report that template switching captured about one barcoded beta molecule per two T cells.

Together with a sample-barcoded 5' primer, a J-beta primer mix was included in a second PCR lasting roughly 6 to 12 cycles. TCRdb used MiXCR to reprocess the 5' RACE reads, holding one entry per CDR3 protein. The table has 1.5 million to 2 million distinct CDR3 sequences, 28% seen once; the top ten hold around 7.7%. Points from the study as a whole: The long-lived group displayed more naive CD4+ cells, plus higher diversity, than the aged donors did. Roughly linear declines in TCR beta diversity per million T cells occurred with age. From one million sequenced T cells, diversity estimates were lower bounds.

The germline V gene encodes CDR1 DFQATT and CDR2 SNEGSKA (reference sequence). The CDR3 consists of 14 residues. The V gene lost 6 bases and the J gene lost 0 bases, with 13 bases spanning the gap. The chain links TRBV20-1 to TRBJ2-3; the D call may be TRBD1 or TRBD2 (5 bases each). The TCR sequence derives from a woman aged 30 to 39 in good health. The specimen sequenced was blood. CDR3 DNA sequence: TGCAGTGCCCCACGGGGACCTAGCACAGATACGCAGTATTTT. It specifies CSAPRGPSTDTQYF.